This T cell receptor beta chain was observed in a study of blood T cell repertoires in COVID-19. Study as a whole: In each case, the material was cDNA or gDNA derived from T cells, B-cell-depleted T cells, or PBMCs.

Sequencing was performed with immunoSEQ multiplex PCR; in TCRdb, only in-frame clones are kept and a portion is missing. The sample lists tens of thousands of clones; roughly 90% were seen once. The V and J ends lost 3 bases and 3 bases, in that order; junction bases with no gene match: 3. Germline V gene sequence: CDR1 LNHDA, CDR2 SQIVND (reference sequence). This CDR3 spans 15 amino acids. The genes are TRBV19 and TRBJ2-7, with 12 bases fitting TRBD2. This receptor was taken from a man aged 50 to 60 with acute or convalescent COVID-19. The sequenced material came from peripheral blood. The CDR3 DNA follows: TGTGCCAGTAGTATTGGACTAGCGGGGAACTACGAGCAGTACTTC. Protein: CASSIGLAGNYEQYF.